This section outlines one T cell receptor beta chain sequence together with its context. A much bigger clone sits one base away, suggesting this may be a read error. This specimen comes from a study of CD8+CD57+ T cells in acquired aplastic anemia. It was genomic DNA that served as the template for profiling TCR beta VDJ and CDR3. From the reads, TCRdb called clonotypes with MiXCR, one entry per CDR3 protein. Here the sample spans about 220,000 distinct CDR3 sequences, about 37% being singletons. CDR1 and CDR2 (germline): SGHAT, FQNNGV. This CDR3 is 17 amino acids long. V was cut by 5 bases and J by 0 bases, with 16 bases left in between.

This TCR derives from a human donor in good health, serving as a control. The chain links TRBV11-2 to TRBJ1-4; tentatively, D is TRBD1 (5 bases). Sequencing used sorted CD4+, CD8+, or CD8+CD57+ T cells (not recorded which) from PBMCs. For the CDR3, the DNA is TGTGCCAGCAGCCTCCGGTCGACAGTTGCAACTAATGAAAAACTGTTTTTT. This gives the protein CASSLRSTVATNEKLFF.